This T cell receptor (beta chain) was found in a study of T cell changes during pregnancy in multiple sclerosis (dated by TCRdb to between 2017 and 2020). About the full investigation: In women with multiple sclerosis, the researchers looked at how the T cell repertoire shifted as pregnancy progressed.

Points on this clone: Its cognate antigen has yet to be identified. No much larger clonotype is one base removed from it; base qualities were not supplied.

Here V drops 5 bases and J drops 5 bases, and the junction holds 8 bases not matched to any gene. From a lookup of the germline V gene, CDR1 and CDR2 are MDHEN and SYDVKM. Reading from cysteine to phenylalanine, the CDR3 counts 14 amino acids. Only the CDR3 DNA stays, 42 bases, in frame from base 1. The library was prepared using the immunoSEQ multiplex PCR assay. What TCRdb holds here is the immuneACCESS table cut down to in-frame rearrangements. Part of the clones is not present; checked against another copy, under half of the missing clones reflect an unresolved V gene, and the others are unexplained. Within this sample are about 20,000 clones, with about 89% of them counted one time only. Around 7.5% of the sample belongs to the ten largest clones.

Recombination joined TRBV28 with TRBJ2-5; TRBD2 fits 7 bases in the junction. The source of this sequence is a female donor in good health, enrolled as a control in a pregnancy study. The sequences come from CD8+ T cells from peripheral blood mononuclear cells, collected in the second trimester of pregnancy. In nucleotide form, the sequence is TGTGCCAGCAGTGGGGCCGGGGGGACGGAGACCCAGTACTTC. Translated, it gives CASSGAGGTETQYF.